The present T cell receptor (beta chain) was sequenced within a study of cytomegalovirus exposure and HLA in healthy donors. The PCR contained 60 Vbeta and 13 Jbeta primers. Repertoires were generated with immunoSEQ multiplex PCR, while TCRdb's copy carries only in-frame clones and drops some. The repertoire holds 190,000 or so clones, less than 90% seen once, with 1.6% in the top ten. Per the germline V gene, CDR1 is KGHSH and CDR2 is LQKENI. The CDR3 covers 15 residues. Trimming took 3 bases from V and 3 from J; bases not matched to a gene: 7. Material: PBMCs. The V and J genes are TRBV18 and TRBJ1-1; TRBD1 matches 7 bases. The TCR was taken from a man between 50 and 59 years old in good health and CMV-seronegative. The CDR3 sequence is CASSPSQGLDTEAFF. The CDR3 region has the DNA TGTGCCAGCTCACCGTCACAGGGGTTGGACACTGAAGCTTTCTTT.